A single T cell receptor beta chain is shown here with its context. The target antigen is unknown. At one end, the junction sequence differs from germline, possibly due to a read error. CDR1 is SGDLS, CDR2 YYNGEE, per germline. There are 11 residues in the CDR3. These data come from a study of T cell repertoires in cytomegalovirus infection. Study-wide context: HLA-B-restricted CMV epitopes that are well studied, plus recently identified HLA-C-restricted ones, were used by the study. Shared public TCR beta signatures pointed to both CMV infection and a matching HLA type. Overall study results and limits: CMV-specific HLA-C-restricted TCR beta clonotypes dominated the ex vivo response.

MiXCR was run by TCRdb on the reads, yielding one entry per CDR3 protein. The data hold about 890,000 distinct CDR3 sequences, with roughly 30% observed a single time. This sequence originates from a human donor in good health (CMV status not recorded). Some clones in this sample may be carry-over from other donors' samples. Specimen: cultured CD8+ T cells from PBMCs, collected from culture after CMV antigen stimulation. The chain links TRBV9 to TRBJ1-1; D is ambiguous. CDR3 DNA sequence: TGTGCCAGCAGCCCTAAGAGGGATCAGGCGTTT. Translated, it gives CASSPKRDQAF.